This TCR beta chain was obtained from a study of T cell repertoires in cytomegalovirus infection. Study overall: CMV epitopes used comprised recently identified HLA-C-restricted ones and well-studied HLA-B-restricted ones. Study findings and constraints: The response measured ex vivo was dominated by TCR beta clonotypes (HLA-C-restricted and CMV-specific).

TCRdb fed the reads into MiXCR, producing one record per CDR3 protein. The sample yields about 830,000 distinct CDR3 sequences, about 33% seen once. The CDR3 totals 15 residues. Germline V lookup: CDR1 LNHDA, CDR2 SQIVND (reference sequence). Concerning this clonotype: Its cognate antigen is unknown. One end of the junction does not line up with germline, which may come from a read error.

The receptor was isolated from a human donor in good health (CMV status not recorded). Some clones in this sample may be carry-over from other donors' samples. The chain has TRBV19 and TRBJ2-1, with 7 bases lining up with TRBD1. The specimen comprised cultured CD8+ T cells from PBMCs, sampled from culture after CMV antigen stimulation. CDR3 sequence (DNA): TGTGCCAGTATCTACCGGGACAGCTCCTACAGTGAGCAGTTCTTC. Translated: CASIYRDSSYSEQFF.